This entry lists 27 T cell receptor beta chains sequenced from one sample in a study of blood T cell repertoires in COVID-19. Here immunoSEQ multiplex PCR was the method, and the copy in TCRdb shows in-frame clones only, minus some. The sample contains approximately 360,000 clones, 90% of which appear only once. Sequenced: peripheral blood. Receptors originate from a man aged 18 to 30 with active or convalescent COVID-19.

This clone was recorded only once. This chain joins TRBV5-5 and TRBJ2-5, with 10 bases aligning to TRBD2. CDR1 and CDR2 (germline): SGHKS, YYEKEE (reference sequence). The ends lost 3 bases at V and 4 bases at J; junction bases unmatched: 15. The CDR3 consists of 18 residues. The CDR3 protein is CASSWGASGRASSETQYF. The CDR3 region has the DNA TGTGCCAGCAGCTGGGGAGCCAGCGGGAGGGCCTCGTCAGAGACCCAGTACTTC.

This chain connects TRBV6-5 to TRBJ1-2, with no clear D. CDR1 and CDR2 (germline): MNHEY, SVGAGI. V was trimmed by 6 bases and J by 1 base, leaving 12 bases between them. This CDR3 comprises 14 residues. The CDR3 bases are TGTGCCAGCAGCGAGGCCTGGCTTAACTATGGCTACACCTTC. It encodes CASSEAWLNYGYTF.

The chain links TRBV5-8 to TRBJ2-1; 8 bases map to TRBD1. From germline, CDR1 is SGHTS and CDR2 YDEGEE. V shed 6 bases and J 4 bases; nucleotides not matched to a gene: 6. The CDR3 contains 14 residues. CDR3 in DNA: TGTGCCAGCACCTCGGGACAGGCGTACAATGAGCAGTTCTTC. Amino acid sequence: CASTSGQAYNEQFF.

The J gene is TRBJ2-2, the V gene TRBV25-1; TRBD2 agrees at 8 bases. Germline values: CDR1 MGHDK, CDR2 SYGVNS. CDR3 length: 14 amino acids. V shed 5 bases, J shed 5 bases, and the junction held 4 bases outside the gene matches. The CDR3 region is CASSPGGETGELFF. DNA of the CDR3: TGTGCCAGCAGTCCCGGGGGGGAAACCGGGGAGCTGTTTTTT.

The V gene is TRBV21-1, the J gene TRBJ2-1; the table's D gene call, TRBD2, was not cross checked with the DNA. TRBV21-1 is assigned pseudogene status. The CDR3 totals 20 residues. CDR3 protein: CASSKVGGWSGSSTYNEQFF. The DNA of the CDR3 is TGTGCCAGCAGCAAAGTGGGAGGGTGGTCAGGATCTTCTACCTACAATGAGCAGTTCTTC.

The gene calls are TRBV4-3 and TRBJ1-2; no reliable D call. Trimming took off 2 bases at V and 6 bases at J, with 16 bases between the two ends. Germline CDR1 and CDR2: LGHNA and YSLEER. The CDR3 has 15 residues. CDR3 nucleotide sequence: TGCGCCAGCAGCCAACTGCAGGCCACCCTGGATGGCTACACCTTC. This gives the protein CASSQLQATLDGYTF.

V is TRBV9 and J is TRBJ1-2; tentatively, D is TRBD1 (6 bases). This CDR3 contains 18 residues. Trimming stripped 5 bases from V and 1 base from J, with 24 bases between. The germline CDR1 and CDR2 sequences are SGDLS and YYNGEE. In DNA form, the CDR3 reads TGTGCCAGCAGTAGCCCCGGACAGATTTTAAAGAGTAACTATGGCTACACCTTC. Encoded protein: CASSSPGQILKSNYGYTF.

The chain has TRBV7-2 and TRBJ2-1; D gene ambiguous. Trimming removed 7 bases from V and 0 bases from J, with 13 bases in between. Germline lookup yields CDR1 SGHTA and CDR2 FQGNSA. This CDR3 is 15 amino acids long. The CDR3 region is CASTLAVSSYNEQFF. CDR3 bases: TGTGCCAGCACCCTGGCGGTTAGCTCCTACAATGAGCAGTTCTTC.

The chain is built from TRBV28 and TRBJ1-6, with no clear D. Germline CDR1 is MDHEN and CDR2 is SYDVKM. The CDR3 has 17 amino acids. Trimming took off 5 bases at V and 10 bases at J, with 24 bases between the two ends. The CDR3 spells CASSPPAASTRKSPLHF. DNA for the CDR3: TGTGCCAGCAGTCCGCCGGCGGCTTCTACTAGAAAGTCACCCCTCCACTTT.

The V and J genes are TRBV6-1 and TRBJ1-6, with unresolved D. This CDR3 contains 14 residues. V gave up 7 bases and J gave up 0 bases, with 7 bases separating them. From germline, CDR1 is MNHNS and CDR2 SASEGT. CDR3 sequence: CASNEVSYNSPLHF. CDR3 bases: TGTGCCAGCAACGAGGTCTCCTATAATTCACCCCTCCACTTT.

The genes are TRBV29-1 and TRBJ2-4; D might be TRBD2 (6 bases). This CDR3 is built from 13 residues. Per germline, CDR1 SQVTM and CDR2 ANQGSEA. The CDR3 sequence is CSFGSGSKNIQYF. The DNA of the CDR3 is TGCAGTTTCGGGAGTGGGTCCAAAAACATTCAGTACTTC.

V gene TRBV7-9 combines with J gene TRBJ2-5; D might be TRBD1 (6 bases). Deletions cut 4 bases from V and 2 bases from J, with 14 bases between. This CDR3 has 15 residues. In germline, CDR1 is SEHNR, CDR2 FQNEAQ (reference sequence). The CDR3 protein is CASSSRDTTQETQYF. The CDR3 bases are TGTGCCAGCAGCTCTAGGGACACGACTCAAGAGACCCAGTACTTC.

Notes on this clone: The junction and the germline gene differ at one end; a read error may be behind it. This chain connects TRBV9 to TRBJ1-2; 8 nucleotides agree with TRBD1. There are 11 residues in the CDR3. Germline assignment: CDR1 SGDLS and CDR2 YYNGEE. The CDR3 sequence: CASSVGDRPFF. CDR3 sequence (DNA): TGTGCCAGCAGCGTGGGGGACAGGCCCTTCTTC.

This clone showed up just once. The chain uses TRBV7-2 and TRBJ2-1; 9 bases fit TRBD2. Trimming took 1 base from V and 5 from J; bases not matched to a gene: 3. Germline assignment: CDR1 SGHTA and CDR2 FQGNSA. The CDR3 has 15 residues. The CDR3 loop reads CASSLVLAGNNEQFF. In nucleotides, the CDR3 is TGTGCCAGCAGCTTAGTGCTAGCGGGAAACAATGAGCAGTTCTTC.

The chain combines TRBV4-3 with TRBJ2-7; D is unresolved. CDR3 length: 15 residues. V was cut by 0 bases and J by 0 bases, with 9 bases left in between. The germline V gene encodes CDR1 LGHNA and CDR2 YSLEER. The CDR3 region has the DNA TGCGCCAGCAGCCAAGACAGGTCCCACTCCTACGAGCAGTACTTC. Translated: CASSQDRSHSYEQYF.

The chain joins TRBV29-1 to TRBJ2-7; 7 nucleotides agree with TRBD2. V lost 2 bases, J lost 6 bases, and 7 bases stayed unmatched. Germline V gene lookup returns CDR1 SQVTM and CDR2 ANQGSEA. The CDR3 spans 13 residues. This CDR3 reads CSVEMAGDFEQYF. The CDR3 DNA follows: TGCAGCGTTGAAATGGCGGGAGACTTCGAGCAGTACTTC.

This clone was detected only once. For the CDR3, the DNA is TGTGCCAGCAGCCGTTGGGGGACAGGGGTAATTGGCTATGGCTACACCTTC. Protein product: CASSRWGTGVIGYGYTF. The chain uses TRBV7-2 and TRBJ1-2; 10 bases fit TRBD1. This CDR3 has 17 residues. The V segment lost 5 bases and the J segment 4 bases; nucleotides outside the gene matches: 13. The germline V gene encodes CDR1 SGHTA and CDR2 FQGNSA.

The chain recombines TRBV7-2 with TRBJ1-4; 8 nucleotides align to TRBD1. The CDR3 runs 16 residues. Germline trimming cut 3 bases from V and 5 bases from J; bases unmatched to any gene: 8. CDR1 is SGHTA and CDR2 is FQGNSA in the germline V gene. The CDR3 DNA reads TGTGCCAGCAGCTTCCAGGGACAGGCGATAAATGAAAAACTGTTTTTT. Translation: CASSFQGQAINEKLFF.

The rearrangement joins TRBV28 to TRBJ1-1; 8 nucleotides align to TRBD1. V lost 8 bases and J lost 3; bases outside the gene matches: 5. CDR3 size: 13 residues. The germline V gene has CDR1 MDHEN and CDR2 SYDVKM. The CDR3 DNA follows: TGTGCCAGCCTACACAGGGGGGACACTGAAGCTTTCTTT. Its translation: CASLHRGDTEAFF.

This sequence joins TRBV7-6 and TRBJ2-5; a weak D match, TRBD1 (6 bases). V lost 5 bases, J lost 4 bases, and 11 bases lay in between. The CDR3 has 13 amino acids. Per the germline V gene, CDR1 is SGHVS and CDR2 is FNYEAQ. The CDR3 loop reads CASSEGGGETQYF. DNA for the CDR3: TGTGCCAGCAGCGAAGGGGGTGGAGAGACCCAGTACTTC.

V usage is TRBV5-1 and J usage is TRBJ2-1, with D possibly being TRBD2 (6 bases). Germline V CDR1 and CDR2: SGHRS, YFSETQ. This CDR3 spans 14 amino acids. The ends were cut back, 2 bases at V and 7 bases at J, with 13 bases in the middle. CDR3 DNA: TGCGCCAGCAGCTTTTCGGGAGTAGGGAATGAGCAGTTCTTC. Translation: CASSFSGVGNEQFF.

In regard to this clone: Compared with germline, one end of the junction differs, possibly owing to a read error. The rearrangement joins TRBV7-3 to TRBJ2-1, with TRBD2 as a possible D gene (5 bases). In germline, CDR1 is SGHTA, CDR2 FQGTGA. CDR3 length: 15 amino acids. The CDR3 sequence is CASSAPKLGMASQVF. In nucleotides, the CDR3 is TGTGCCAGCAGCGCCCCCAAACTTGGAATGGCTAGCCAAGTCTTC.

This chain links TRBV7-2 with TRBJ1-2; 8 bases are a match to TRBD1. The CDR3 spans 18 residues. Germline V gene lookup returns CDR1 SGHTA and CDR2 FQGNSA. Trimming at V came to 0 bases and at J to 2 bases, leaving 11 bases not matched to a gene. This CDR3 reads CASSLALTGDFRNYGYTF. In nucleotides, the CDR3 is TGTGCCAGCAGCTTAGCGCTGACAGGGGACTTCAGAAACTATGGCTACACCTTC. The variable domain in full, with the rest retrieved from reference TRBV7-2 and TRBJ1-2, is GAGVSQSPSNKVTEKGKDVELRCDPISGHTALYWYRQSLGQGLEFLIYFQGNSAPDKSGLPSDRFSAERTGGSVSTLTIQRTQQEDSAVYLCASSLALTGDFRNYGYTFGSGTRLTVV.

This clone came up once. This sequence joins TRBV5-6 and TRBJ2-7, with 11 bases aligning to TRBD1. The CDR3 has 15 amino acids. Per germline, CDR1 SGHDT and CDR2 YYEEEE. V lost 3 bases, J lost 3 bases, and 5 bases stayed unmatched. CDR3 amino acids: CASSSGTGGFYEQYF. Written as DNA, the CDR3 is TGTGCCAGCAGCTCTGGGACAGGGGGTTTCTACGAGCAGTACTTC. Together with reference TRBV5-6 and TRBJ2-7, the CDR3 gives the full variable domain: DAGVTQSPTHLIKTRGQQVTLRCSPKSGHDTVSWYQQALGQGPQFIFQYYEEEERQRGNFPDRFSGHQFPNYSSELNVNALLLGDSALYLCASSSGTGGFYEQYFGPGTRLTVT.

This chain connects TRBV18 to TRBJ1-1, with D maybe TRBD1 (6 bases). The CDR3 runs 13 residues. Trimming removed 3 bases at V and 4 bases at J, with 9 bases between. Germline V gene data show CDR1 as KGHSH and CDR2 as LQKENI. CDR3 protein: CASSPGQTTEAFF. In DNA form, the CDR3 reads TGTGCCAGCTCACCCGGACAGACCACTGAAGCTTTCTTT.

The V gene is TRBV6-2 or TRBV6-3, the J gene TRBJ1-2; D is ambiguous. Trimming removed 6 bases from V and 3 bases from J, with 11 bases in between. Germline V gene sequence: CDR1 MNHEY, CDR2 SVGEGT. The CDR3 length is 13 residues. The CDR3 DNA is TGTGCCAGCAGCGACTCATGGGACTATGGCTACACCTTC. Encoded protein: CASSDSWDYGYTF.

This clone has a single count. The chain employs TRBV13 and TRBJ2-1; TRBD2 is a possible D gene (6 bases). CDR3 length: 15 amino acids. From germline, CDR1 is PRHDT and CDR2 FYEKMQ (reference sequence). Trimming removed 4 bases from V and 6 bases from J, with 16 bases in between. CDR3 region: CASSSRLDSGNEQFF. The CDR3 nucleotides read TGTGCCAGCAGCTCCAGACTAGATTCTGGCAATGAGCAGTTCTTC.